The present T cell receptor beta chain was sequenced within a study of T cells in Graves' hyperthyroidism and ophthalmopathy. Study overall: Initial diagnosis, before any treatment, was when peripheral blood was collected.

The CDR3 extends over 12 amino acids. The germline V gene has CDR1 LNHDA and CDR2 SQIVND (reference sequence). Between the trimmed V and J ends, which lost 3 bases and 7 bases, there was a span of 10 bases. Using RNA transcripts as the source, TCR beta CDR3 regions were amplified. The HTBI set primed first-round TCR CDR3 RT-PCR. Each CDR3 protein is one row after TCRdb ran MiXCR on the multiplex PCR reads. The data show hundreds of thousands of distinct CDR3 sequences, about 15% seen once. Overall study findings and caveats: Ophthalmopathy and stable hyperthyroidism were told apart by a 13 V-J model. The model made its ophthalmopathy prediction, and onset followed a median about 6 months later.

There are a few counts of this clonotype. What it binds is not known. This receptor was obtained from a woman aged 40 to 50 with Graves' ophthalmopathy. The gene calls are TRBV19 and TRBJ2-7; D is possibly TRBD1 (5 bases). The sample was blood. In nucleotides, the CDR3 is TGTGCCAGTAGTATCCCAGGGCCAGAGCAGTACTTC. Translation: CASSIPGPEQYF.